The rows below give T cell receptor beta chains drawn from one sample of a study. TCRdb analysed the RT-PCR reads with MiXCR anew, one entry per CDR3 protein. The sample comprises approximately 720,000 distinct CDR3 sequences, more than 13% of which are singletons, and 3% to 4.5% rests with the top ten. The sequenced sample consisted of memory CD4+ T cells from blood. The receptors originated from a female donor in good health, serving as a healthy control. The CDR3 runs from the conserved cysteine through the conserved F or W. A D gene is named only where the DNA matches it firmly. The size field is filled for only some rows; it gives once, few, many or a size class.

v_call	clone_size	d_call	j_call	cdr3_aa	cdr3_nt
TRBV29-1	many	-	TRBJ1-1	CSVGEDGNTEAFF	TGCAGCGTTGGAGAGGACGGCAACACTGAAGCTTTCTTT
TRBV29-1	many	TRBD1	TRBJ2-5	CSVEDATGRETQYF	TGCAGCGTTGAAGATGCGACAGGGAGAGAGACCCAGTACTTC
TRBV30	few	-	TRBJ2-5	CAWSVAPGWETQYF	TGTGCCTGGAGTGTAGCCCCAGGGTGGGAGACCCAGTACTTC
TRBV28	few	-	TRBJ1-2	CASSLKGHYTF	TGTGCCAGCAGTTTAAAGGGGCACTACACCTTC
TRBV6-2/TRBV6-3	-	TRBD2	TRBJ2-7	CASRPGGTPAYEQYF	TGTGCCAGCAGGCCCGGGGGGACCCCTGCCTACGAGCAGTACTTC
TRBV12-3/TRBV12-4	-	-	TRBJ1-3	CASRDGRRNTIYF	TGTGCCAGCAGAGACGGTAGGAGGAACACCATATATTTT
TRBV15	few	TRBD2	TRBJ2-3	CATGSSGRGDTQYF	TGTGCCACCGGGTCTAGCGGGAGGGGAGATACGCAGTATTTT
TRBV27	few	-	TRBJ2-2	CASSSSQRWGVNTGELFF	TGTGCCAGCAGTTCCTCCCAGCGGTGGGGAGTTAACACCGGGGAGCTGTTTTTT
TRBV5-4	-	-	TRBJ2-2	CASFIQGGIDTGELFF	TGTGCCAGCTTCATACAGGGAGGAATAGACACCGGGGAGCTGTTTTTT
TRBV10-3	many	-	TRBJ2-1	CAISPRASLYEQFF	TGTGCCATCAGCCCCCGAGCGAGCCTTTATGAGCAGTTCTTC
TRBV5-1	-	TRBD2	TRBJ2-1	CASSLPPSGGRSTPNEQFF	TGCGCCAGCAGCTTACCTCCCTCGGGCGGGAGGTCCACTCCCAATGAGCAGTTCTTC
TRBV6-2/TRBV6-3	few	-	TRBJ1-2	CASSYGRGKPTNYGYTF	TGTGCCAGCAGTTACGGTCGCGGCAAGCCAACCAACTATGGCTACACCTTC
TRBV7-9	few	-	TRBJ2-1	CAGGSSSYNEQFF	TGTGCCGGGGGGTCCAGCTCCTACAATGAGCAGTTCTTC
TRBV6-2/TRBV6-3	-	TRBD1	TRBJ1-2	CASKGARLYGYTF	TGTGCCAGCAAGGGGGCGCGACTATATGGCTACACCTTC
TRBV6-1	few	-	TRBJ2-3	CASSSPALGALQEDTQYF	TGTGCCAGCAGTTCCCCAGCGTTGGGGGCCCTCCAAGAAGATACGCAGTATTTT
TRBV7-9	many	-	TRBJ2-3	CASSFGTLGVTQYF	TGTGCCAGCAGTTTCGGGACCCTGGGGGTTACGCAGTATTTT
TRBV7-8	-	-	TRBJ2-3	CASSLVPGWVSTDTQYF	TGTGCCAGCAGCCTAGTCCCAGGTTGGGTGTCCACAGATACGCAGTATTTT
TRBV20-1	many	-	TRBJ2-5	CSKRTETQETQYF	TGCAGTAAAAGGACGGAGACTCAAGAGACCCAGTACTTC
TRBV20-1	-	-	TRBJ2-5	CSARDVGGLGTQYF	TGCAGTGCTAGAGATGTTGGGGGCTTAGGGACCCAGTACTTC
TRBV4-1	many	-	TRBJ2-1	CASSLEIGEYNEQFF	TGCGCCAGCAGCCTCGAGATTGGGGAGTACAATGAGCAGTTCTTC
TRBV20-1	many	TRBD2	TRBJ2-5	CSARLAGGLKTQYF	TGCAGTGCTAGGTTAGCGGGAGGACTAAAGACCCAGTACTTC
TRBV5-1	many	-	TRBJ1-1	CASSRAQGSHTEAFF	TGCGCCAGCAGCCGGGCTCAGGGGTCGCACACTGAAGCTTTCTTT
TRBV20-1	many	-	TRBJ2-1	CSARENNEQFF	TGCAGTGCTAGAGAAAACAATGAGCAGTTCTTC